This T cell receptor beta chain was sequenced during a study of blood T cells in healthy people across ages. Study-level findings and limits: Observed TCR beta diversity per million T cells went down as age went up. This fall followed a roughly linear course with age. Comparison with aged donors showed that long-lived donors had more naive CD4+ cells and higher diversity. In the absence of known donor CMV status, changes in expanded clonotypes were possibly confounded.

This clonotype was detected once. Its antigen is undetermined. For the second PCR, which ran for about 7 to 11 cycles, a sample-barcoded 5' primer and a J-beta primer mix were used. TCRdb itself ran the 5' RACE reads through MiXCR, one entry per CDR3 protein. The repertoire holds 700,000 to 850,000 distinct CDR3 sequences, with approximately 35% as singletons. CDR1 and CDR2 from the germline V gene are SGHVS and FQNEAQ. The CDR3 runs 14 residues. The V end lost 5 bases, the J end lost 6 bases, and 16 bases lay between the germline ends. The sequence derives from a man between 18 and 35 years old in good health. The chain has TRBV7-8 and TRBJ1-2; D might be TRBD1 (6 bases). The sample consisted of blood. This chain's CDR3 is CASSPPARGHGYTF. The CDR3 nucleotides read TGTGCCAGCAGCCCGCCGGCCAGGGGCCATGGCTACACCTTC.